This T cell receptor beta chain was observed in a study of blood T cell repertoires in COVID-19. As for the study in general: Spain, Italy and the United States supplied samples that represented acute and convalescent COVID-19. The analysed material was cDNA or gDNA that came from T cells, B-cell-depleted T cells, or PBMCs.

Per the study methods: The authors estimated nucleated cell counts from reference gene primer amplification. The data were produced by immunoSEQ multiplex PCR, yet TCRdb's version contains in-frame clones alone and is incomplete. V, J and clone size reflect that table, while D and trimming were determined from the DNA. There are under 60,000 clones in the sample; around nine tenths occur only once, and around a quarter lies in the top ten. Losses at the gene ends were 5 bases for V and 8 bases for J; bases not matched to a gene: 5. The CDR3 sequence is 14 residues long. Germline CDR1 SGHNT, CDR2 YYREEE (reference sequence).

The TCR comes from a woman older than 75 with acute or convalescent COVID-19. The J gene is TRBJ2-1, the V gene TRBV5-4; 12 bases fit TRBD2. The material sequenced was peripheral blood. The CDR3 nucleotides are TGTGCCAGCAGACTAGCGGGGGGTAACGATGAGCAGTTCTTC. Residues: CASRLAGGNDEQFF. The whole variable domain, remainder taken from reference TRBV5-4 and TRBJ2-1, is ETGVTQSPTHLIKTRGQQVTLRCSSQSGHNTVSWYQQALGQGPQFIFQYYREEENGRGNFPPRFSGLQFPNYSSELNVNALELDDSALYLCASRLAGGNDEQFFGPGTRLTVL.